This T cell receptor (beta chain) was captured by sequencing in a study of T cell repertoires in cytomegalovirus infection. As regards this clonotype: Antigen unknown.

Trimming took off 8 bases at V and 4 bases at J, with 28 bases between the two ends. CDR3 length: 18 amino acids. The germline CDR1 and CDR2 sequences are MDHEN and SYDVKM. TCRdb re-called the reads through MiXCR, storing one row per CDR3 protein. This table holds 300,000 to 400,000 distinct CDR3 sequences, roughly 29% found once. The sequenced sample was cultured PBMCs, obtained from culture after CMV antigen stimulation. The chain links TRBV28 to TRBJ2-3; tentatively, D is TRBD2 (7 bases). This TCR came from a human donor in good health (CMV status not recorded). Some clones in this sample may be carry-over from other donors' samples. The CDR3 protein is CASGLQGGRRERSDTQYF. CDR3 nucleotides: TGTGCCAGCGGATTACAGGGTGGGAGGCGGGAGAGGTCAGATACGCAGTATTTT.